Described below is a single T cell receptor beta chain sequence and its context. Its antigen is unknown. The source of the sample is a study of T cell responses to AZD1222 COVID-19 vaccine. From germline, CDR1 is MGHDK and CDR2 SYGVNS. This CDR3 is built from 14 residues. V lost 6 bases, J lost 8 bases, and 14 bases lay in between. Study-level results: AZD1222 recipients seropositive at baseline numbered only 6 or 7.

Clones were read by immunoSEQ multiplex PCR, and TCRdb kept only the in-frame ones, dropping some. The sample holds 140,000 to 150,000 clones, 93% seen once. The genes are TRBV25-1 and TRBJ1-6; unclear D gene. This TCR derives from an adult in good health. The sequenced sample was peripheral blood, obtained on day 0 of AZD1222 vaccination. CDR3 residues: CASRSDSTYSPLHF. The CDR3 DNA follows: TGTGCCAGCAGGTCTGACTCCACTTATTCACCCCTCCACTTT.